Listed below are T cell receptor beta chains from one sample, sequenced in a study of beta chain features in type 1 diabetes. The assay was immunoSEQ multiplex PCR, and TCRdb's table has in-frame clones only and misses some. The top ten hold roughly 0.44% of the sample, which has 300,000 to 350,000 clones, around 8% seen once. The source material was central memory CD4+ T cells from blood. The source is a woman aged 18-30 years in good health. CDR3s include the opening cysteine and the closing phenylalanine or tryptophan. D genes are given only for firm matches. Rows give clone size only sometimes, using once, few, many, or a class for an expanded clone.

TRBV7-2	few	-	12	TRBJ1-1	TGTGCCAGCAGCCCCTATGAGACTGAAGCTTTCTTT	CASSPYETEAFF
TRBV27	-	TRBD1	17	TRBJ2-3	TGTGCCAGCAGTTTAAGACAGGGTGTGAGGGCCACAGATACGCAGTATTTT	CASSLRQGVRATDTQYF
TRBV5-6	few	-	14	TRBJ2-5	TGTGCCAGCAGCGGCGGGACAGAACAAGAGACCCAGTACTTC	CASSGGTEQETQYF
TRBV5-4	-	-	13	TRBJ1-5	TGTGCCAGCAGCTTGGGACAGAATCAGCCCCAGCATTTT	CASSLGQNQPQHF
TRBV29-1	-	TRBD2	15	TRBJ2-3	TGCAGCGCCGCAGGGAGCGGGAGGTCCGGGGGTACGCAGTATTTT	CSAAGSGRSGGTQYF
TRBV2	-	-	13	TRBJ2-3	TGTGCCAGCACTAAGGAACGCACAGATACGCAGTATTTT	CASTKERTDTQYF
TRBV19	many	-	15	TRBJ2-7	TGTGCCAGTAGTATGAACCCGGCGGGTGCCTACGAGCAGTACTTC	CASSMNPAGAYEQYF
TRBV2	few	TRBD1	14	TRBJ1-1	TGTGCCAGCAGGGAACAGGGGGTCAGCACTGAAGCTTTCTTT	CASREQGVSTEAFF
TRBV7-8	few	-	13	TRBJ2-2	TGTGCCAGCAGCTTTCGGGGCTTCGGGGAGCTGTTTTTT	CASSFRGFGELFF
TRBV5-6	-	TRBD2	15	TRBJ2-5	TGTGCCAGCAGCTTTTTAGCGGGAGGGTTGGAGACCCAGTACTTC	CASSFLAGGLETQYF
TRBV28	-	TRBD2	15	TRBJ2-7	TGTGCCAGCAGTTTCAGGTGGCTAGCGGGAGTCGAGCAGTACTTC	CASSFRWLAGVEQYF
TRBV2	few	-	14	TRBJ1-2	TGTGCCAGCAGTGAAGACAGACTGAACTATGGCTACACCTTC	CASSEDRLNYGYTF
TRBV14	few	-	15	TRBJ2-3	TGTGCCAGCAGCCAGAGACACCAGAGCACAGATACGCAGTATTTT	CASSQRHQSTDTQYF
TRBV7-9	-	TRBD1	15	TRBJ1-2	TGTGCCAGCAGCTTGGGGCCGACAGGGGGCTATGGCTACACCTTC	CASSLGPTGGYGYTF
TRBV27	-	TRBD1	17	TRBJ1-5	TGTGCCAGCAGTCTCTCTTGGACAGGGTACGGCAATCAGCCCCAGCATTTT	CASSLSWTGYGNQPQHF
TRBV11-2	-	TRBD1	16	TRBJ2-1	TGTGCCAGCAGCTATCGTGGGACAGGGGGAAATAGTGAGCAGTTCTTC	CASSYRGTGGNSEQFF
TRBV7-9	many	-	14	TRBJ2-5	TGTGCCAGCAGCTTGGGCTCACACCAAGAGACCCAGTACTTC	CASSLGSHQETQYF
TRBV7-7	-	TRBD1	17	TRBJ2-2	TGTGCTAGCAGCTTGCAATTCCCCGGGACAGGCACCGGGGAGCTGTTTTTT	CASSLQFPGTGTGELFF
TRBV5-6	-	TRBD1	14	TRBJ1-5	TGTGCCAGCAGCCGGGACAGGGTGGGACAGCCCCAGCATTTT	CASSRDRVGQPQHF
TRBV9	few	-	16	TRBJ1-3	TGTGCCAGCAGCCCTCACCTCCAGGGCGGAGGGAACACCATATATTTT	CASSPHLQGGGNTIYF
TRBV7-2	-	TRBD2	14	TRBJ2-7	TGTGCCAGCAGCTGGGGGGGGAGCCCCTACGAGCAGTACTTC	CASSWGGSPYEQYF
TRBV4-1	-	-	16	TRBJ1-5	TGCGCCAGCAGCCAAGGAATAGCAGGCCCTAATCAGCCCCAGCATTTT	CASSQGIAGPNQPQHF
TRBV6-6	few	-	14	TRBJ1-1	TGTGCCAGCACTAAGGACAACATGAACACTGAAGCTTTCTTT	CASTKDNMNTEAFF
TRBV11-2	-	TRBD1	16	TRBJ2-7	TGTGCCAGCAGCCCAAGACAGGGGTGGGCGCACTACGAGCAGTACTTC	CASSPRQGWAHYEQYF
TRBV6-1	-	TRBD1	13	TRBJ2-7	TGTGCCAGCAGCACGGGACAGGCCATAGAGCAGTACTTC	CASSTGQAIEQYF
TRBV19	few	-	13	TRBJ1-1	TGTGCCAGTAGTAACGGACAGTTCACTGAAGCTTTCTTT	CASSNGQFTEAFF
TRBV6-6	-	-	13	TRBJ2-2	TGTGCCAGCAGTTACTCCTACCCCGGGGAGCTGTTTTTT	CASSYSYPGELFF
TRBV4-2	few	TRBD1	16	TRBJ2-6	TGTGCCAGCAGCCGGGACAGGGGCCTTCGGGCCAACGTCCTGACTTTC	CASSRDRGLRANVLTF
TRBV7-2	few	-	14	TRBJ2-1	TGTGCCAGCTCGAGACTAGGCCGAACGGGTGAGCAGTTCTTC	CASSRLGRTGEQFF
TRBV18	-	-	14	TRBJ2-7	TGTGCCAGCTCACTACACGACGGGTCCTACGAGCAGTACTTC	CASSLHDGSYEQYF
TRBV7-8	-	-	14	TRBJ2-7	TGTGCCAGCAGCTTAGCGCAGGTCTCCTACGAGCAGTACTTC	CASSLAQVSYEQYF
TRBV2	-	-	14	TRBJ2-3	TGTGCCAGCAATTACCCGGGATGGACAGATACGCAGTATTTT	CASNYPGWTDTQYF
TRBV5-1	-	-	17	TRBJ1-3	TGCGCCAGCAGCTTGGAGGTGGCGGGAAACTCTGGAAACACCATATATTTT	CASSLEVAGNSGNTIYF
TRBV2	-	TRBD2	19	TRBJ2-1	TGTGCCAGCACCCCGAGAGGACTAGCGGGGATCAGCTCCTACAATGAGCAGTTCTTC	CASTPRGLAGISSYNEQFF
TRBV4-2	few	-	14	TRBJ1-1	TGTGCCAGCAGCCCGGGATCCTACAACACTGAAGCTTTCTTT	CASSPGSYNTEAFF
TRBV7-9	many	-	13	TRBJ2-5	TGTGCCAGCAGCTACCCCCCACAAGAGACCCAGTACTTC	CASSYPPQETQYF
TRBV5-1	few	-	13	TRBJ2-1	TGCGCCAGCAGCTTGCAGGATGGCAATGAGCAGTTCTTC	CASSLQDGNEQFF
TRBV28	-	TRBD2	15	TRBJ2-1	TGTGCCAGCCGAGGGAGCGGGAGGGCCCTCAATGAGCAGTTCTTC	CASRGSGRALNEQFF
TRBV4-3	-	-	16	TRBJ1-2	TGCGCCAGCAGCCAAGAAGGGCAGGGTCATGGCTATGGCTACACCTTC	CASSQEGQGHGYGYTF
TRBV2	few	-	12	TRBJ1-5	TGTGCCAGCAGGTACATGAATCAGCCCCAGCATTTT	CASRYMNQPQHF
TRBV28	many	TRBD1	16	TRBJ2-2	TGTGCCAGCAGTCGGCACAGGGGCGGTCAGACCGGGGAGCTGTTTTTT	CASSRHRGGQTGELFF
TRBV19	-	-	15	TRBJ1-1	TGTGCCAGTAGTGCCGGAACGACAGTGAACACTGAAGCTTTCTTT	CASSAGTTVNTEAFF
TRBV7-9	-	TRBD1	13	TRBJ2-5	TGTGCCAGCAGCAGACAGGGTCGGGAGACCCAGTACTTC	CASSRQGRETQYF
TRBV14	many	-	15	TRBJ2-1	TGTGCCAGCAGACCTACGGGACCAGGATACAATGAGCAGTTCTTC	CASRPTGPGYNEQFF
TRBV6-5	few	-	14	TRBJ1-1	TGTGCCAGCAGCCATACAGGGATGCACACTGAAGCTTTCTTT	CASSHTGMHTEAFF
TRBV29-1	-	TRBD1	16	TRBJ2-7	TGCAGCGTAAGACAGGGGGACGGCGGGAGCGATTACGAGCAGTACTTC	CSVRQGDGGSDYEQYF
TRBV5-4	few	TRBD2	15	TRBJ2-1	TGTGCCAGCAGCTCCGGGACTAGCAGTTACAATGAGCAGTTCTTC	CASSSGTSSYNEQFF
TRBV9	-	-	14	TRBJ2-2	TGTGCCAGCAGCGCGACGGGGACTCCCGGGGAGCTGTTTTTT	CASSATGTPGELFF
TRBV10-3	-	TRBD1	11	TRBJ2-7	TGTGCCATTGGGACAGCCTACGAGCAGTACTTC	CAIGTAYEQYF
TRBV5-1	few	-	12	TRBJ2-1	TGCGCCAGCAGCTTGGCCTTGGGTCCGCAGTTCTTC	CASSLALGPQFF
TRBV19	few	-	13	TRBJ2-2	TGTGCCAGTTCTCCGATGGGGAGCGGGGAGCTGTTTTTT	CASSPMGSGELFF